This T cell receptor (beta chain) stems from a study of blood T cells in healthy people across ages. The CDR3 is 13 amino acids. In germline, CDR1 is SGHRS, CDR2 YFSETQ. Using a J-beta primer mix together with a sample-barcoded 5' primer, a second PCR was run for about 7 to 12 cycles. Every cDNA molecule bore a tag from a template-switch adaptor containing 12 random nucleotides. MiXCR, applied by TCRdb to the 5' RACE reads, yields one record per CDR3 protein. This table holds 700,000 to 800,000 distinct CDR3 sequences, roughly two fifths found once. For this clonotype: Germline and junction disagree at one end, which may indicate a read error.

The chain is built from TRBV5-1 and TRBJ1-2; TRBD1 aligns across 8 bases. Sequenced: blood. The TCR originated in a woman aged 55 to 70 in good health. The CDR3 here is CASTPGQEGGCTF. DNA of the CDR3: TGCGCCAGCACGCCGGGACAGGAAGGGGGCTGCACCTTC.